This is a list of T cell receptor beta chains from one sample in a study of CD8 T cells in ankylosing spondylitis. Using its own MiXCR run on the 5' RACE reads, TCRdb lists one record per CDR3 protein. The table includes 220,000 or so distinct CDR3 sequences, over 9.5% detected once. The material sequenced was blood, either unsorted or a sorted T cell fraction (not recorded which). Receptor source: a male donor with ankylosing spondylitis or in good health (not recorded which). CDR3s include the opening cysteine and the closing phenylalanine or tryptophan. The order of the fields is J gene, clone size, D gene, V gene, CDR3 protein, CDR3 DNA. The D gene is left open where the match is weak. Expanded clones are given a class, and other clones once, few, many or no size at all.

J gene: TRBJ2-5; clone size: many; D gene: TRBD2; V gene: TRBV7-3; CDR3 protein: CASSLLSGEQETQYF; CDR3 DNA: TGTGCCAGCAGCTTACTGAGCGGGGAACAAGAGACCCAGTACTTC
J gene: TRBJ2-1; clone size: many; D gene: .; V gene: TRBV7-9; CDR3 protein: CASSSSSGSSYNEQFF; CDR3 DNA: TGTGCCAGCAGCTCTTCGAGCGGTAGCTCCTACAATGAGCAGTTCTTC
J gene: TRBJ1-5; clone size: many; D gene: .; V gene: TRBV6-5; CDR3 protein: CASSYSTDSNQPQHF; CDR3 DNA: TGTGCCAGCAGTTACTCCACGGATAGCAATCAGCCCCAGCATTTT
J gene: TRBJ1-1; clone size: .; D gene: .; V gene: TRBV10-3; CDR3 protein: CAISGDENTEAFF; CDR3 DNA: TGTGCCATCAGTGGGGACGAGAACACTGAAGCTTTCTTT
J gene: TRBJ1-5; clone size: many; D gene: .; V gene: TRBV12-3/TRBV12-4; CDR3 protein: CASSSRNQPQHF; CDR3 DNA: TGTGCCAGCAGTTCCCGTAATCAGCCCCAGCATTTT
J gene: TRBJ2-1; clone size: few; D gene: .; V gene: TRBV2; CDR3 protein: CASIRLGVGHEQFF; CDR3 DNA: TGTGCCAGCATCAGACTAGGGGTAGGCCATGAGCAGTTCTTC
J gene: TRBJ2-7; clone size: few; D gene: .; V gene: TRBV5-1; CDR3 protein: CASSRSRVHEQYF; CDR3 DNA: TGCGCCAGCAGCCGGAGTAGGGTACACGAGCAGTACTTC
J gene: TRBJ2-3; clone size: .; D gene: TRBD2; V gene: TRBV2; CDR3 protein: CASSVPRGDQDTQYF; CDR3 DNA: TGTGCCAGCAGTGTCCCGCGGGGGGACCAGGATACGCAGTATTTT
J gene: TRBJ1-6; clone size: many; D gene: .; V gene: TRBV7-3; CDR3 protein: CASSLSLGAPLHF; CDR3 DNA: TGTGCCAGCAGCTTAAGCTTGGGTGCACCCCTCCACTTT
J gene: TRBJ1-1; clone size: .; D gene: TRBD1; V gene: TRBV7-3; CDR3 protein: CASRRTGEETEAFF; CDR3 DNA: TGTGCCAGCAGACGGACAGGCGAAGAAACTGAAGCTTTCTTT
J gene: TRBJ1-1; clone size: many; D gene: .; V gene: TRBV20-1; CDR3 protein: CSARDGGGTEAFF; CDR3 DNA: TGCAGTGCTAGAGACGGGGGGGGCACTGAAGCTTTCTTT
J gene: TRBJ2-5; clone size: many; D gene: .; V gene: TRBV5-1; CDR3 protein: CASSLFRAETQYF; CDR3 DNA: TGCGCCAGCAGCTTGTTCAGGGCGGAGACCCAGTACTTC
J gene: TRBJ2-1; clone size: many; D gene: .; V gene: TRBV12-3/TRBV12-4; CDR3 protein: CASRFRRMGPYNEQFF; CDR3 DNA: TGTGCCAGCAGGTTTCGCCGGATGGGGCCCTACAATGAGCAGTTCTTC
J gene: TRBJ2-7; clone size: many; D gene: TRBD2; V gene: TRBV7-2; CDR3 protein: CASSLALAGGLGEQYF; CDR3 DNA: TGTGCCAGCAGCTTAGCGCTAGCGGGGGGGCTCGGCGAGCAGTACTTC
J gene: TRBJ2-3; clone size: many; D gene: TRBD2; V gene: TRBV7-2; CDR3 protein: CASSSALRGLPDTQYF; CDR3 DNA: TGTGCCAGCAGCTCCGCTTTGCGGGGGTTGCCAGATACGCAGTATTTT
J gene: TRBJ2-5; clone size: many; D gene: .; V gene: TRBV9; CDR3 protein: CASSSLDKRGETQYF; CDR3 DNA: TGTGCCAGCAGCTCACTGGACAAAAGGGGAGAGACCCAGTACTTC
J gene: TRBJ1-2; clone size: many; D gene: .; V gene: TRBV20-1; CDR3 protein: CSARGGEEVGYTF; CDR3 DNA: TGCAGTGCTAGAGGGGGAGAGGAGGTTGGCTACACCTTC
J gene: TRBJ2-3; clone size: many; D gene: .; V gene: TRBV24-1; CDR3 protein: CATSDPQDLPDTQYF; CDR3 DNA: TGTGCCACCAGTGACCCCCAGGATTTACCAGATACGCAGTATTTT
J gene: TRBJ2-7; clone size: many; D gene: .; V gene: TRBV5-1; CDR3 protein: CASSLEFLLGGDDEQYF; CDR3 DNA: TGCGCCAGCAGCTTGGAGTTCCTTCTAGGCGGAGACGACGAGCAGTACTTC
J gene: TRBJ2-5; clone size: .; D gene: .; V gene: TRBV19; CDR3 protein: CASSIVSPSRQETQYF; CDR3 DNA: TGTGCCAGTAGTATAGTCAGCCCATCCCGCCAAGAGACCCAGTACTTC
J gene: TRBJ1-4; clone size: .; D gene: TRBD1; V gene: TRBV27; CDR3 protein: CASSLQGALGGQLFF; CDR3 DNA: TGTGCCAGCAGCTTACAGGGGGCCCTCGGGGGGCAACTGTTTTTT
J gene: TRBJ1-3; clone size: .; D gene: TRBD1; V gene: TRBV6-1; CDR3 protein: CASSQGQVEGNTIYF; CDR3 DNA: TGTGCCAGCAGTCAAGGACAGGTGGAGGGAAACACCATATATTTT
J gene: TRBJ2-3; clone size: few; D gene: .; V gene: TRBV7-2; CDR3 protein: CASSLAGGRNTQYF; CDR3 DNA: TGTGCCAGCAGCTTAGCGGGGGGTCGAAATACGCAGTATTTT
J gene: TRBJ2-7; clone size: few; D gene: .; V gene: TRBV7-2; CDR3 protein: CASSSQTGLSYEQYF; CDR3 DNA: TGTGCCAGCAGCTCACAGACAGGACTCTCCTACGAGCAGTACTTC
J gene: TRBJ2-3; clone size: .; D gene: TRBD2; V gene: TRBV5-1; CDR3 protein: CASSLETAGDGTDTQYF; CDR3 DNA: TGCGCCAGCAGCTTGGAGACAGCGGGGGATGGCACAGATACGCAGTATTTT
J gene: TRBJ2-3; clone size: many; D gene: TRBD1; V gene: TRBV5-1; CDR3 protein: CASSKSSGGDTDTQYF; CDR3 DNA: TGCGCCAGCAGCAAATCGTCAGGGGGCGACACAGATACGCAGTATTTT
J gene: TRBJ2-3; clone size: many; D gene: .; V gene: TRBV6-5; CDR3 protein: CASSSRTAPGTDTQYF; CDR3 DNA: TGTGCCAGCAGTTCCCGGACGGCCCCCGGCACAGATACGCAGTATTTT
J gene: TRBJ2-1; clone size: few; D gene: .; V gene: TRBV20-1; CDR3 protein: CSAKESSYNEQFF; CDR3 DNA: TGCAGTGCTAAAGAGAGCTCCTACAATGAGCAGTTCTTC
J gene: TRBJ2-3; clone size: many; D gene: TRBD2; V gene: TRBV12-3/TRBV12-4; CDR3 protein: CASSSQTSKLDTQYF; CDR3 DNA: TGTGCCAGCAGTTCCCAGACTAGCAAATTAGATACGCAGTATTTT
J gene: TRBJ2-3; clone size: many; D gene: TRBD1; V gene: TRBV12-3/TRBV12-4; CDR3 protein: CASSLVGTERDTQYF; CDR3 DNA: TGTGCCAGCAGTTTAGTAGGGACAGAAAGAGATACGCAGTATTTT
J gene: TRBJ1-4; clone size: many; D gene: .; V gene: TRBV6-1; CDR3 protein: CASVYSATNEKLFF; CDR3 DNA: TGTGCCAGTGTCTACAGTGCAACTAATGAAAAACTGTTTTTT
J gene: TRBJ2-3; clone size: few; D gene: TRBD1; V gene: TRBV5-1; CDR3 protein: CASSLPRTGDADTQYF; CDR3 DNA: TGCGCCAGCAGCTTGCCGCGGACAGGGGATGCAGATACGCAGTATTTT
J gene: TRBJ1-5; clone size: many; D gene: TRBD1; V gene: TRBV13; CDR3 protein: CASSFGQGFEQPQHF; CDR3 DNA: TGTGCCAGCAGCTTCGGACAGGGGTTTGAACAGCCCCAGCATTTT
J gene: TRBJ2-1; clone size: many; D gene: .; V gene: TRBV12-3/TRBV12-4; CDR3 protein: CASSGSGFIGRSYNEQFF; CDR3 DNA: TGTGCCAGCAGTGGTTCGGGGTTTATCGGGCGCTCCTACAATGAGCAGTTCTTC
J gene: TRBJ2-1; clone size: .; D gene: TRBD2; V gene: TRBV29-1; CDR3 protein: CSVDGRSGGAYEQFF; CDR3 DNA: TGCAGCGTTGATGGGCGTAGCGGGGGGGCCTATGAGCAGTTCTTC
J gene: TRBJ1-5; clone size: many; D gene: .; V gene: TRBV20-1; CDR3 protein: CSATELSNQPQHF; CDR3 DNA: TGCAGTGCTACGGAATTGAGTAATCAGCCCCAGCATTTT
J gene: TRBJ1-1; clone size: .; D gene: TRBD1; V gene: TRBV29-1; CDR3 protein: CSVGTGAATEAFF; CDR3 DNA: TGCAGCGTTGGAACAGGGGCTGCCACTGAAGCTTTCTTT
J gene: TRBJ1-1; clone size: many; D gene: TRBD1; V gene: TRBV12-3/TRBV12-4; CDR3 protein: CASSPRTGPNTEAFF; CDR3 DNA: TGTGCCAGCAGTCCTCGGACAGGTCCGAACACTGAAGCTTTCTTT
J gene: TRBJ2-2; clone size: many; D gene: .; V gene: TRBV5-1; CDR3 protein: CASSWVDGDTGELFF; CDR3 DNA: TGCGCCAGCAGCTGGGTGGACGGGGACACCGGGGAGCTGTTTTTT
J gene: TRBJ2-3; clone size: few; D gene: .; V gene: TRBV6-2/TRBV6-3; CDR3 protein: CASNVGGNTDTQYF; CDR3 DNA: TGTGCCAGCAACGTGGGGGGCAACACAGATACGCAGTATTTT
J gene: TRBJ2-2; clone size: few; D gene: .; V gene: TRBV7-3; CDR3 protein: CASSLMPGNTGELFF; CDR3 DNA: TGTGCCAGCAGCTTAATGCCAGGGAACACCGGGGAGCTGTTTTTT
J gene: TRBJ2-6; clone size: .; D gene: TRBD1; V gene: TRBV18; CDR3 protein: CASSPTGEVLTF; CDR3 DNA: TGTGCCAGCTCACCGACAGGGGAGGTCCTGACTTTC
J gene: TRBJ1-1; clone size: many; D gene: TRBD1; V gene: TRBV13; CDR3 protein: CASSFDRANTEAFF; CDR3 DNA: TGTGCCAGCAGCTTCGACAGGGCGAACACTGAAGCTTTCTTT
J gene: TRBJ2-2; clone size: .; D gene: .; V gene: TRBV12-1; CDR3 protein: CASSPRVFYGNTGELFF; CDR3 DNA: TGTGCCAGCAGCCCCCGGGTCTTCTATGGGAACACCGGGGAGCTGTTTTTT
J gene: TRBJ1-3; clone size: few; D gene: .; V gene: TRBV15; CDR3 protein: CATSTLGGSGNTIYF; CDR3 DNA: TGTGCCACCAGCACTTTGGGAGGCTCTGGAAACACCATATATTTT
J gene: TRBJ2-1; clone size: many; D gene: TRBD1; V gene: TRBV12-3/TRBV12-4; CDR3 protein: CASNLVLGTASSYNEQFF; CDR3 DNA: TGTGCCAGCAACCTAGTGTTGGGGACAGCGAGCTCCTACAATGAGCAGTTCTTC
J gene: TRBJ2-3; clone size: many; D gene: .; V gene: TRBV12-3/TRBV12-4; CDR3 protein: CASSPGKASTDTQYF; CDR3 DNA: TGTGCCAGCAGTCCAGGGAAAGCTAGCACAGATACGCAGTATTTT
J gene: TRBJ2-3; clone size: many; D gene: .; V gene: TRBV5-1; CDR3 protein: CASSLDGAPTDTQYF; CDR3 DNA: TGCGCCAGCAGCTTGGACGGGGCGCCCACAGATACGCAGTATTTT
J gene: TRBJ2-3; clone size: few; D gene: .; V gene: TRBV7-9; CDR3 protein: CASRSGGVRDTQYF; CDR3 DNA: TGTGCCAGCAGATCGGGCGGGGTCCGGGATACGCAGTATTTT
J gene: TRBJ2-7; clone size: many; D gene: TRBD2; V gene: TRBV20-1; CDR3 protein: CSARELGLAGEEQYF; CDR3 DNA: TGCAGTGCTAGAGAACTGGGACTAGCGGGGGAAGAGCAGTACTTC
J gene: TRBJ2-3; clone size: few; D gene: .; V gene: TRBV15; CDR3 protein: CATSRDRGVTDTQYF; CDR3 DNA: TGTGCCACCAGCAGAGATCGTGGAGTCACAGATACGCAGTATTTT
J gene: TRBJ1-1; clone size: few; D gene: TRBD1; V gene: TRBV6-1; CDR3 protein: CASSRRAAGQVNTEAFF; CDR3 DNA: TGTGCCAGCAGTCGAAGGGCGGCAGGACAGGTGAACACTGAAGCTTTCTTT
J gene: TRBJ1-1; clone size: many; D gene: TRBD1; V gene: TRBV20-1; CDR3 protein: CSAPRDRLNTEAFF; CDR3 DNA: TGCAGTGCTCCTCGGGACAGGCTGAACACTGAAGCTTTCTTT
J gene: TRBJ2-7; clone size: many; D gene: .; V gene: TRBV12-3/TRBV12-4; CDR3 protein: CASRGQGPYEQYF; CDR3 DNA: TGTGCCAGCAGAGGGCAGGGTCCCTACGAGCAGTACTTC
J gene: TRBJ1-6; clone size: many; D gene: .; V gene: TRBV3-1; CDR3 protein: CASSQESGYSELDSPLHF; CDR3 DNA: TGTGCCAGCAGCCAAGAGTCAGGGTATAGCGAATTGGATTCACCCCTCCACTTT
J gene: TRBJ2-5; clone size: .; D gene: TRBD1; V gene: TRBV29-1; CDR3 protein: CSVAPQGSGQETQYF; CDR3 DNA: TGCAGCGTTGCGCCACAGGGGTCGGGACAAGAGACCCAGTACTTC
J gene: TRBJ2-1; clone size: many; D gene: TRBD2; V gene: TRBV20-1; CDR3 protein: CSARDRGGALFTEQFF; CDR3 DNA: TGCAGTGCTAGAGATCGGGGGGGGGCCCTCTTTACTGAGCAGTTCTTC